Below are 25 T cell receptor beta chains sequenced from a single sample in a study of PD-1 and CTLA-4 blockade in melanoma. Clones were sequenced by immunoSEQ multiplex PCR, and TCRdb holds only the in-frame ones, with some missing. The sample carries tens of thousands of clones, approximately 88% recorded once. The sequences come from CD8+ T cells from peripheral blood, collected before anti-PD-1 treatment. Receptors were obtained from a human donor with melanoma.

The sample holds a few counts of this clone. This sequence joins TRBV5-1 and TRBJ1-1; D perhaps matches TRBD1 (5 bases). The germline CDR1 and CDR2 sequences are SGHRS and YFSETQ. V was pared by 4 bases and J by 7 bases, with 11 bases between. The CDR3 contains 12 residues. CDR3 sequence reads: CASSATGLEAFF. Written as DNA, the CDR3 is TGCGCCAGCAGCGCGACGGGACTTGAAGCTTTCTTT.

This clone was counted a few times. This chain uses TRBV10-3 with TRBJ1-1; D remains unclear. Germline V gene lookup returns CDR1 ENHRY and CDR2 SYGVKD. Trimming stripped 4 bases from V and 0 bases from J, with 9 bases between. There are 14 residues in the CDR3. The CDR3 loop reads CAISVSIVNTEAFF. The CDR3 coding sequence is TGTGCCATCAGTGTAAGTATCGTGAACACTGAAGCTTTCTTT.

This clone came up once. The chain employs TRBV12-2 and TRBJ2-1; the tabulated D call, TRBD2, remains unverified against the DNA. TRBV12-2 is listed as a pseudogene. CDR3 length: 16 amino acids. The CDR3 region has the DNA TGTGCAAGTCGCTCACCAGGACCTCGGACTACCGCCAGCCGGTTCTTC. The encoded protein is CASRSPGPRTTASRFF.

This clone showed up just once. The chain employs TRBV6-2 or TRBV6-3 and TRBJ1-1; D gene ambiguous. In germline, CDR1 is MNHEY, CDR2 SVGEGT. This CDR3 is built from 15 residues. V lost 0 bases and J 1 base, leaving 9 bases between the germline ends. The DNA for the CDR3 is TGTGCCAGCAGTTACTCGGATAAAAGGAACACTGAAGCTTTCTTT. This sequence encodes CASSYSDKRNTEAFF.

This chain connects TRBV13 to TRBJ2-7; TRBD1 matches at 7 bases. The V gene end was trimmed by 5 bases and the J gene end by 6 bases; junction bases not matched to a gene: 4. The CDR3 has 12 amino acids. CDR1 is PRHDT, CDR2 FYEKMQ, per germline (reference sequence). The CDR3 sequence: CASSKTGSEQYF. The CDR3 DNA sequence: TGTGCCAGCAGCAAGACAGGGAGCGAGCAGTACTTC.

In DNA form, the CDR3 reads TGTGCCAGCAGTTTAGGAGGGTCGTTCTACGAGCAGTACTTC. Its translation is CASSLGGSFYEQYF. This chain joins TRBV28 and TRBJ2-7; perhaps TRBD2 as D (6 bases). The ends were cut back, 2 bases at V and 3 bases at J, with 11 bases in the middle. CDR1 is MDHEN and CDR2 is SYDVKM in the germline V gene. The CDR3 consists of 14 residues.

The chain joins TRBV6-6 to TRBJ2-5; a weak D match, TRBD2 (7 bases). Germline V gene data show CDR1 as MNHNY and CDR2 as SVGAGI (reference sequence). The CDR3 spans 13 residues. The germline V and J ends were trimmed by 5 bases and 5 bases, with 12 bases remaining between them. In nucleotides, the CDR3 is TGTGCCAGCAGTCCTCGGGGGGCGGAGACCCAGTACTTC. Protein sequence: CASSPRGAETQYF.

V and J are TRBV27 and TRBJ2-1; 7 nucleotides agree with TRBD2. CDR3 length equals 17 residues. V lost 4 bases, J lost 2 bases, and 11 bases stayed unmatched. Per the germline V gene, CDR1 is MNHEY and CDR2 is SMNVEV (reference sequence). CDR3 DNA sequence: TGTGCCAGCAGTTACCGATCGGGAGCGGGGCCCTACAATGAGCAGTTCTTC. Protein sequence: CASSYRSGAGPYNEQFF.

The sample holds a few counts of this clone. V gene TRBV6-5 combines with J gene TRBJ2-2; D ambiguous. CDR1 is MNHEY and CDR2 is SVGAGI in the germline V gene. This CDR3 spans 15 amino acids. V was shortened by 0 bases and J by 7 bases, with 12 bases between the two germline ends. The CDR3 sequence: CASSYSSIGRGELFF. CDR3 nucleotides: TGTGCCAGCAGTTACTCGAGCATCGGGCGCGGGGAGCTGTTTTTT.

The rearrangement links TRBV7-3 to TRBJ2-2; the D is unclear. Trimming stripped 5 bases from V and 7 bases from J, with 11 bases between. Per germline, CDR1 SGHTA and CDR2 FQGTGA. This CDR3 is built from 13 residues. The CDR3 DNA is TGTGCCAGCAGCCCCACCTGGGGCGGGGAGCTGTTTTTT. This encodes CASSPTWGGELFF.

The chain combines TRBV10-3 with TRBJ2-6, with D unresolved. This CDR3 is built from 15 residues. Trimming cost V 3 bases and J 1 base, with 7 bases left between them. Germline loops: CDR1 ENHRY, CDR2 SYGVKD. This chain's CDR3 is CAISDYISGANVLTF. In DNA, the CDR3 is TGTGCCATCAGTGATTACATATCTGGGGCCAACGTCCTGACTTTC.

This chain links TRBV6-2 or TRBV6-3 with TRBJ1-5, with D possibly matching TRBD1 (5 bases). V lost 2 bases, J lost 7 bases, and 18 bases lay in between. Looked up from germline, CDR1 is MNHEY and CDR2 is SVGEGT. The CDR3 contains 16 residues. CDR3 sequence (DNA): TGTGCCAGCAGTTACGCGGGGACCGATAGGGGACAGCCCCAGCATTTT. Translated, it gives CASSYAGTDRGQPQHF.

The chain is built from TRBV4-1 and TRBJ2-7; 9 positions match TRBD1. V gave up 2 bases and J gave up 3 bases; unmatched junction bases: 5. CDR1 and CDR2 (germline): MGHRA, YSYEKL. This CDR3 region has 15 residues. The CDR3 DNA reads TGCGCCAGCAGCCAAACGCTGACAGGGGGCTACGAGCAGTACTTC. Encoded protein: CASSQTLTGGYEQYF.

The J gene is TRBJ2-1, the V gene TRBV14; 7 nucleotides match TRBD2. The CDR3 runs 13 residues. Per germline, CDR1 SGHDN and CDR2 FVKESK. The V and J ends lost 4 bases and 12 bases, in that order; junction bases with no gene match: 9. For the CDR3, the DNA is TGTGCCAGCAGCCCCGGTGGGGGGGGAGGGCAGTTCTTC. It yields the protein CASSPGGGGGQFF.

With regard to this clone: The junction differs from germline at one of its ends, possibly a read error. J is TRBJ1-1 and V is TRBV2; 9 bases are shared with TRBD1. CDR3 length: 16 residues. CDR1 and CDR2 from the germline V gene are SNHLY and FYNNEI. CDR3 DNA: TGTGCCAGCCGTGAAGTGGGGACAGGGATGACCACTGAAGCTTTCTTT. It yields the protein CASREVGTGMTTEAFF.

The chain combines TRBV5-1 with TRBJ1-5; 10 bases are shared with TRBD1. Germline values: CDR1 SGHRS, CDR2 YFSETQ. This CDR3 region has 14 residues. V lost 4 bases to trimming and J lost 5 bases; unmatched junction nucleotides: 3. The CDR3 DNA sequence: TGCGCCAGCAGCCCAGGACAGGGGGATCAGCCCCAGCATTTT. Translation: CASSPGQGDQPQHF.

V and J are TRBV29-1 and TRBJ2-5; D is perhaps TRBD1 (6 bases). V lost 0 bases and J lost 3, with 11 bases in between. Germline V gene data show CDR1 as SQVTM and CDR2 as ANQGSEA. CDR3 length equals 14 residues. This chain's CDR3 is CSVEDLKGEETQYF. CDR3 nucleotides: TGCAGCGTTGAAGATCTTAAGGGGGAAGAGACCCAGTACTTC.

The J gene is TRBJ1-1, the V gene TRBV6-4, with D perhaps matching TRBD1 (6 bases). The germline CDR1 and CDR2 sequences are MRHNA and SNTAGT. The CDR3 spans 15 residues. Trimming took 6 bases from V and 1 from J, leaving 15 bases between them. CDR3 nucleotide sequence: TGTGCCAGCAGCCCGGGGGACAAGGGGAACACTGAAGCTTTCTTT. Encoded protein: CASSPGDKGNTEAFF.

The chain carries TRBV6-5 and TRBJ2-1, with a tentative D call TRBD2 (7 bases). V lost 11 bases and J lost 0, with 11 bases in between. From germline, CDR1 is MNHEY and CDR2 SVGAGI. The CDR3 length is 13 residues. As DNA, the CDR3 is TGTGCCGGGGGAGGGGGCTCCTACAATGAGCAGTTCTTC. Its translation is CAGGGGSYNEQFF.

The J gene is TRBJ2-1, the V gene TRBV7-9; the match to TRBD1 covers 7 bases. This CDR3 region has 14 residues. Germline loops: CDR1 SEHNR, CDR2 FQNEAQ (reference sequence). The junction had 7 bases not matched to a gene; V was cut back by 5 bases and J by 6 bases. As DNA, the CDR3 is TGTGCCAGCAGCCCCCCGACAGGGACCAATGAGCAGTTCTTC. It specifies CASSPPTGTNEQFF.

This rearrangement joins TRBV4-2 to TRBJ2-1; TRBD2 matches 11 bases. V was clipped by 3 bases and J by 8 bases; unmatched bases: 9. Per germline, CDR1 LGHNA and CDR2 YNFKEQ. This CDR3 is 16 amino acids long. The CDR3 DNA is TGTGCCAGCAGCCACCCCTTAGCGGGGGGGCGGGATGAGCAGTTCTTC. Translated: CASSHPLAGGRDEQFF.

The genes are TRBV4-1 and TRBJ2-7; D tentatively fits TRBD1 or TRBD2 (5 bases each). From germline, CDR1 is MGHRA and CDR2 YSYEKL. Trimming cost V 3 bases and J 2 bases, with 14 bases left between them. This CDR3 has 15 amino acids. CDR3 nucleotides: TGCGCCAGCAGCCATGTCGAGGGGCTAGCCTACGAGCAGTACTTC. Translated, it gives CASSHVEGLAYEQYF.

This clone has a single count. The chain employs TRBV14 and TRBJ2-5; unclear D gene. The CDR3 runs to 12 residues. V was shortened by 3 bases and J by 3 bases, with 5 bases between the two germline ends. CDR1 and CDR2 (germline): SGHDN, FVKESK. The CDR3 DNA reads TGTGCCAGCAGCCACCCGGAAGAGACCCAGTACTTC. Encoded protein: CASSHPEETQYF.

This clone has just one count. The chain uses TRBV19 and TRBJ2-3, with 11 nucleotides matching TRBD1. Germline CDR1 is LNHDA and CDR2 is SQIVND (reference sequence). The CDR3 length is 16 residues. The V and J ends lost 7 bases and 2 bases, in that order; junction bases with no gene match: 8. Written as DNA, the CDR3 is TGTGCCAGTATGGAAGGGACAGGGGGATACACAGATACGCAGTATTTT. Its translation is CASMEGTGGYTDTQYF.

This clone has just one count. The chain joins TRBV27 to TRBJ1-2; D unresolved. The germline CDR1 and CDR2 sequences are MNHEY and SMNVEV (reference sequence). The length of the CDR3 is 13 residues. Deletions cut 0 bases from V and 8 bases from J, with 10 bases between. In DNA form, the CDR3 reads TGTGCCAGCAGTTTATCGGGGAATAGCGGCTACACCTTC. Its protein is CASSLSGNSGYTF.